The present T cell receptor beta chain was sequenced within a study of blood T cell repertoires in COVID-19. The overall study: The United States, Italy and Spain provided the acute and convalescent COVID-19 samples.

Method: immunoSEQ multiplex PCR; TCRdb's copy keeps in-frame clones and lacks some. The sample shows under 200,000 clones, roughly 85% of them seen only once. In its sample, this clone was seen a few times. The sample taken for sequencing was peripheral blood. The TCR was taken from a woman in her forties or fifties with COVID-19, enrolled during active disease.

CDR3 loop: CASGLVSGGSRETQYF. CDR3 in DNA: TGTGCTAGTGGTTTGGTCAGCGGGGGTTCGCGAGAGACCCAGTACTTC. V gene TRBV12-5 combines with J gene TRBJ2-5; 8 positions agree with TRBD2. Trimming cost V 0 bases and J 4 bases; bases outside gene matches: 7. This CDR3 has 16 residues. Germline-derived CDR1 and CDR2 are LGHNT and FRNRAP.